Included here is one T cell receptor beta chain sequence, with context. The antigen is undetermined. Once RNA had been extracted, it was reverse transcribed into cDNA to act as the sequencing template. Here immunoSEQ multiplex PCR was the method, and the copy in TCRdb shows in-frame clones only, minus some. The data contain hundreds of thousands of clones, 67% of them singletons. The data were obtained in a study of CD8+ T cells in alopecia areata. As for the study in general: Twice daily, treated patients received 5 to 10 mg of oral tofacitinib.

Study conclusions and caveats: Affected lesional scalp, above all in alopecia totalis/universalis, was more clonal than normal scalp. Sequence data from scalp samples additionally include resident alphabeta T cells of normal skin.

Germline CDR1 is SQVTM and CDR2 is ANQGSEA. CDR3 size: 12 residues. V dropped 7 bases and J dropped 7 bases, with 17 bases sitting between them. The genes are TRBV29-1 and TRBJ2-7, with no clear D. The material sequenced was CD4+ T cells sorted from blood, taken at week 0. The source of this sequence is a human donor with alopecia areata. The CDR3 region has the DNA TGCAGCGCTGGCGGTGGCCGAGTAGAGCAGTACTTC. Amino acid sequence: CSAGGGRVEQYF.